The 23 T cell receptor beta chains given below trace back to one sample, sequenced in a study of molecular identifiers for immune sequencing clone quantification. TCRdb redid the calling of the PCR reads with MiXCR, one entry per CDR3 protein. Of hundreds of thousands of distinct CDR3 sequences in the sample, roughly 23% were seen once. What was sequenced was naive CD8+ T cells from blood, with Jurkat cell RNA spiked in. Regarding subset: FACS-sorted CD8+CD4-CCR7+CD45RA+ naive T cells. The receptor source for this set is a human donor in good health. Some libraries in this study had Jurkat cell RNA spiked in.

On this clonotype itself: At one of its ends the junction is not consistent with the germline gene, which may arise from a read error. The chain has TRBV6-5 and TRBJ2-2; either TRBD1 or TRBD2 may supply D (5 bases each). Looked up from germline, CDR1 is MNHEY and CDR2 is SVGAGI. The CDR3 contains 13 residues. This CDR3 is CASSYRGTGELVF. The CDR3 coding sequence is TGTGCCAGCAGTTACAGGGGCACCGGGGAGCTGGTTTTT.

The rearrangement joins TRBV27 to TRBJ2-1, with TRBD1 as a possible D gene (6 bases). Germline V gene lookup returns CDR1 MNHEY and CDR2 SMNVEV (reference sequence). The CDR3 has 15 amino acids. V shed 6 bases and J shed 0 bases, with 12 bases lying between them. Here the CDR3 DNA reads TGTGCCAGCAGAACAGGGTTAAACTCCTACAATGAGCAGTTCTTC. Amino acids: CASRTGLNSYNEQFF.

In its sample, this clonotype was seen many times. This chain uses TRBV6-6 with TRBJ2-1; unclear D gene. Germline V gives CDR1 MNHNY, CDR2 SVGAGI (reference sequence). V was trimmed by 2 bases and J by 11 bases, leaving 13 bases between them. There are 13 residues in the CDR3. The CDR3 region is CASSYVQLGKQFF. The CDR3, as DNA: TGTGCCAGCAGTTACGTCCAATTGGGGAAGCAGTTCTTC.

The chain links TRBV19 to TRBJ2-1; a possible D gene is TRBD2 (6 bases). Trimming left V 7 bases short and J 5 bases short, with 15 bases between. The CDR3 spans 14 residues. CDR1 and CDR2 (germline): LNHDA, SQIVND (reference sequence). The CDR3 spells CASTPWGVNNEQFF. Written as DNA, the CDR3 is TGTGCCAGTACTCCCTGGGGGGTAAACAATGAGCAGTTCTTC.

A note on this clonotype: A much larger clone differs by one base, so this may be a read error. The chain employs TRBV12-3 or TRBV12-4 and TRBJ2-1; maybe TRBD2 (5 bases). The ends were cut back, 6 bases at V and 7 bases at J, with 16 bases in the middle. This CDR3 region has 14 residues. The CDR3 DNA follows: TGTGCCAGCAGAAAAGCGAGAGCGGTGAATGAGCAGTTCTTC. Translation gives CASRKARAVNEQFF.

This clonotype was seen only a few times. This chain links TRBV7-9 with TRBJ2-3; a weak D match, TRBD1 (8 bases). CDR3 length equals 19 residues. Trimming shortened V by 4 bases and J by 4 bases, and 27 bases separated the two germline ends. Germline CDR1 and CDR2: SEHNR and FQNEAQ (reference sequence). This CDR3 reads CASSSLFEAGGAGADTQYF. As DNA, the CDR3 is TGTGCCAGCAGCTCCCTTTTTGAGGCAGGGGGCGCGGGAGCAGATACGCAGTATTTT.

This clonotype was counted ten times or more. The V call is TRBV20-1, the J call TRBJ2-3, with TRBD1 as a possible D gene (6 bases). V was pared by 5 bases and J by 1 base, with 16 bases between. The germline V gene has CDR1 DFQATT and CDR2 SNEGSKA (reference sequence). CDR3 length equals 15 residues. The CDR3 bases are TGCAGTGCTCCCAAGGCACAGGGACGCACAGATACGCAGTATTTT. Residues: CSAPKAQGRTDTQYF.

This chain joins TRBV7-9 and TRBJ1-1, with D unresolved. The germline V gene has CDR1 SEHNR and CDR2 FQNEAQ (reference sequence). This CDR3 is built from 15 residues. The V gene lost 4 bases and the J gene lost 4 bases, with 16 bases spanning the gap. CDR3 loop: CASSSHGTSTTEAFF. For the CDR3, the DNA is TGTGCCAGCAGCTCGCATGGAACGAGCACCACTGAAGCTTTCTTT.

V is TRBV7-9 and J is TRBJ2-2; 8 bases are shared with TRBD1. This CDR3 has 16 residues. The germline V gene has CDR1 SEHNR and CDR2 FQNEAQ (reference sequence). V dropped 1 base and J dropped 5; count of bases not matched to a gene: 6. CDR3 sequence: CASSLGWDRNTGELFF. In nucleotides, the CDR3 is TGTGCCAGCAGCTTAGGTTGGGACAGGAATACCGGGGAGCTGTTTTTT.

With regard to this clonotype: It may be a read error: a sequence one base away is much more abundant. Likely a read error: the CDR3 ends without its conserved phenylalanine or tryptophan. This chain connects TRBV7-9 to TRBJ1-1; 8 nucleotides align to TRBD1. J gave up 5 bases and V 5 bases, and 7 bases lay outside the gene matches. Germline CDR1 reads SEHNR; CDR2 reads FQNEAQ (reference sequence). The CDR3 runs 14 residues. CDR3 sequence reads: CASSPPTGGTEAFL. The CDR3 bases are TGTGCCAGCAGCCCACCCACAGGGGGGACTGAAGCTTTCCTT.

This clonotype has only a few counts. The V call is TRBV15, the J call TRBJ2-3, with D possibly being TRBD2 (5 bases). The CDR3 loop spans 18 amino acids. Germline V gene sequence: CDR1 LNHNV, CDR2 YYDKDF (reference sequence). The germline V and J ends were trimmed by 0 bases and 2 bases, with 18 bases remaining between them. The CDR3 DNA sequence: TGTGCCACCAGCAGAGAGTTTTTCGCTAGCAGCCTCACAGATACGCAGTATTTT. It specifies CATSREFFASSLTDTQYF.

This clonotype was recorded at least ten times. This chain links TRBV15 with TRBJ1-3; no firm D call. CDR3 length: 13 residues. Trimming removed 1 base from V and 2 bases from J, with 3 bases in between. Germline CDR1 reads LNHNV; CDR2 reads YYDKDF (reference sequence). The CDR3: CATSRVPGNTIYF. The CDR3 DNA is TGTGCCACCAGCAGAGTTCCTGGAAACACCATATATTTT. The complete variable domain, with remaining parts taken from reference TRBV15 and TRBJ1-3, reads DAMVIQNPRYQVTQFGKPVTLSCSQTLNHNVMYWYQQKSSQAPKLLFHYYDKDFNNEADTPDNFQSRRPNTSFCFLDIRSPGLGDTAMYLCATSRVPGNTIYFGEGSWLTVV.

On this clonotype itself: Since a much larger clone is just one base distant, this may be a read error. The chain carries TRBV11-2 and TRBJ2-7; D perhaps matches TRBD2 (6 bases). V was shortened by 8 bases and J by 4 bases, with 12 bases between the two germline ends. CDR3 length equals 12 residues. The V gene's germline CDR1 is SGHAT and CDR2 FQNNGV. CDR3 nucleotides: TGTGCCAGCTGCTCACGGGAGTACGAGCAGTACTTC. Its translation is CASCSREYEQYF.

For this clonotype: An end of the junction differs from the germline gene, which may be a read error. The chain uses TRBV2 and TRBJ1-1, with D perhaps TRBD1 (5 bases). The CDR3 is 12 residues long. Per the germline V gene, CDR1 is SNHLY and CDR2 is FYNNEI. The CDR3 region has the DNA TGTGCCGCAAGAGGGGTGGGCACTGAAGCTTCCTTT. Its protein is CAARGVGTEASF.

This clonotype has at least ten counts. This chain links TRBV7-2 with TRBJ1-1; D perhaps matches TRBD1 (6 bases). Germline V gene data show CDR1 as SGHTA and CDR2 as FQGNSA. The CDR3 is made up of 18 amino acids. The ends were cut back, 4 bases at V and 4 bases at J, with 25 bases in the middle. The CDR3 region is CASSYHTGTHGVGTEAFF. The CDR3 bases are TGTGCCAGCAGCTACCACACCGGGACACACGGTGTCGGCACTGAAGCTTTCTTT.

This clonotype was seen ten or more times. The chain couples TRBV25-1 to TRBJ2-5; D is undetermined. The CDR3 is 11 amino acids. Looked up from germline, CDR1 is MGHDK and CDR2 is SYGVNS. Trimming took off 8 bases at V and 1 base at J, with 5 bases between the two ends. CDR3 residues: CASGLQETQYF. The CDR3 DNA follows: TGTGCCAGCGGCCTCCAAGAGACCCAGTACTTC. Supplemented by reference TRBV25-1 and TRBJ2-5, the full variable domain reads EADIYQTPRYLVIGTGKKITLECSQTMGHDKMYWYQQDPGMELHLIHYSYGVNSTEKGDLSSESTVSRIRTEHFPLTLESARPSHTSQYLCASGLQETQYFGPGTRLLVL.

The V call is TRBV25-1, the J call TRBJ2-7; the D gene could be TRBD1 or TRBD2 (5 bases each). Trimming took off 3 bases at V and 2 bases at J, with 11 bases between the two ends. This CDR3 comprises 14 residues. Germline V gives CDR1 MGHDK, CDR2 SYGVNS. In DNA, the CDR3 is TGTGCCAGCAGTGAGGCAGGGAGAACCTACGAGCAGTACTTC. Its protein is CASSEAGRTYEQYF.

This clonotype showed up many times. This rearrangement joins TRBV5-1 to TRBJ2-4; 8 positions agree with TRBD2. V lost 0 bases and J lost 8; bases outside the gene matches: 4. Germline V lookup: CDR1 SGHRS, CDR2 YFSETQ. The CDR3 has 14 residues. The CDR3, as DNA: TGCGCCAGCAGCTTGGCGGGAGGGCCGCACATTCAGTACTTC. Its protein product is CASSLAGGPHIQYF.

Concerning this clonotype itself: A read error is possible here, since a much larger clone lies one base away. The V and J genes are TRBV20-1 and TRBJ1-1; D unclear. CDR3 length: 11 amino acids. Germline V gene lookup returns CDR1 DFQATT and CDR2 SNEGSKA (reference sequence). CDR3: CSASLVTGAFF. The CDR3 DNA reads TGCAGTGCTAGCCTGGTCACTGGAGCTTTCTTT.

This clonotype has more than one count but fewer than ten. The V call is TRBV6-2 or TRBV6-3, the J call TRBJ2-1; weak D call: TRBD1 (6 bases). From germline, CDR1 is MNHEY and CDR2 SVGEGT. Trimming shortened V by 2 bases and J by 4 bases, and 9 bases separated the two germline ends. The CDR3 has 14 amino acids. This CDR3 is CASSYTTGYNEQFF. The CDR3 DNA follows: TGTGCCAGCAGTTACACTACAGGGTACAATGAGCAGTTCTTC.

The chain recombines TRBV28 with TRBJ2-7, with D unclear. CDR1 MDHEN and CDR2 SYDVKM come from the germline V gene. This CDR3 is built from 13 residues. Deletions cut 5 bases from V and 5 bases from J, with 13 bases between. The CDR3 DNA follows: TGTGCCAGCAGTCCCCGACCTTGGAACGAGCAGTACTTC. Its translation is CASSPRPWNEQYF. The entire variable domain, with the rest obtained from reference TRBV28 and TRBJ2-7, is as follows: DVKVTQSSRYLVKRTGEKVFLECVQDMDHENMFWYRQDPGLGLRLIYFSYDVKMKEKGDIPEGYSVSREKKERFSLILESASTNQTSMYLCASSPRPWNEQYFGPGTRLTVT.

A single count supports this clonotype. With a much larger clone just one base away, this may be a read error. The rearrangement uses TRBV3-1 and TRBJ1-3, with a possible D match to TRBD1 (6 bases). Germline CDR1 reads LGHDT; CDR2 reads YNNKEL (reference sequence). The CDR3 length is 15 residues. CDR3 amino acids: CASCDGGNSGNTTYF. CDR3 nucleotides: TGTGCCAGCTGTGACGGGGGCAATTCTGGAAACACCACATATTTT.

This clonotype occurred many times. The chain employs TRBV11-2 and TRBJ2-5; 7 positions match TRBD2. The CDR3 runs 16 residues. J gave up 2 bases and V 5 bases, and 11 bases lay outside the gene matches. The germline V gene has CDR1 SGHAT and CDR2 FQNNGV. CDR3 nucleotides: TGTGCCAGCAGCACCGGGCTGGCGGGGGTACAAGAGACCCAGTACTTC. This sequence encodes CASSTGLAGVQETQYF.